These T cell receptor beta chains were read from a single sample in a study of cytomegalovirus exposure and HLA in healthy donors. Generated by immunoSEQ multiplex PCR, the TCRdb table keeps only in-frame clones and is missing some. The data contain under 250,000 clones, approximately 80% of them singletons. The sequenced material came from PBMCs. These receptor sequences come from a woman aged 25 to 39 in good health and CMV-seronegative. CDR3s include the opening cysteine and the closing phenylalanine or tryptophan. The order of the fields is V gene, clone size, D gene, J gene, CDR3 protein. A D gene is named only where the DNA matches it firmly. Part of the rows lack a size; the others show once, few, many or a class for expanded clones.

V: TRBV28
size: once
D: -
J: TRBJ2-7
CDR3: CASSLPGLQGYEQYF

V: TRBV27
size: few
D: -
J: TRBJ2-7
CDR3: CASSLRFGQRTYEQYF

V: TRBV2
size: few
D: TRBD2
J: TRBJ2-7
CDR3: CASSVASGAYEQYF

V: TRBV6-5
size: -
D: -
J: TRBJ1-5
CDR3: CASSYSSRFGGQPQHF

V: TRBV4-1
size: -
D: -
J: TRBJ2-5
CDR3: CASSQESGARETQYF

V: TRBV19
size: -
D: -
J: TRBJ1-5
CDR3: CASNQGAGVNQPQHF

V: TRBV19
size: -
D: -
J: TRBJ1-5
CDR3: CASNRLDGRDQPQHF

V: TRBV5-1
size: -
D: -
J: TRBJ2-5
CDR3: CASSLAVQGTETQYF

V: TRBV18
size: -
D: TRBD1
J: TRBJ2-7
CDR3: CASSSTGATTNYEQYF

V: TRBV5-4
size: -
D: TRBD1
J: TRBJ1-1
CDR3: CASSWETGAYTEAFF

V: TRBV12-5
size: few
D: -
J: TRBJ2-3
CDR3: CASGLGGVSTDTQYF

V: TRBV5-1
size: few
D: TRBD2
J: TRBJ2-1
CDR3: CASSRAGTSGYNEQFF

V: TRBV6-6
size: -
D: -
J: TRBJ1-6
CDR3: CASSPRNSPLHF

V: TRBV15
size: -
D: -
J: TRBJ2-3
CDR3: CATSRKRVDTQYF

V: TRBV6-5
size: -
D: -
J: TRBJ1-1
CDR3: CASSRQSLNTEAFF

V: TRBV5-5
size: -
D: -
J: TRBJ2-5
CDR3: CASLGQNQETQYF

V: TRBV7-9
size: -
D: TRBD2
J: TRBJ2-3
CDR3: CASKRGGTDTQYF

V: TRBV7-6
size: -
D: -
J: TRBJ1-1
CDR3: CASSPGVYTEAFF

V: TRBV27
size: -
D: TRBD2
J: TRBJ2-7
CDR3: CASRLAGGSYEQYF

V: TRBV7-9
size: few
D: TRBD2
J: TRBJ2-5
CDR3: CASSSRGGFETQYF

V: TRBV5-1
size: -
D: -
J: TRBJ1-3
CDR3: CASSLGVSGNTIYF

V: TRBV7-9
size: -
D: -
J: TRBJ2-1
CDR3: CASGSRADRSYNEQFF

V: TRBV19
size: -
D: -
J: TRBJ1-5
CDR3: CASADLVVNQPQHF

V: TRBV5-1
size: -
D: -
J: TRBJ2-3
CDR3: CASSLEFSDTQYF

V: TRBV27
size: once
D: -
J: TRBJ1-1
CDR3: CASSLSAKNTEAFF

V: TRBV5-1
size: -
D: -
J: TRBJ2-2
CDR3: CASSLFTETGELFF

V: TRBV7-6
size: -
D: TRBD1
J: TRBJ1-1
CDR3: CVSSHRGTEAFF

V: TRBV15
size: -
D: -
J: TRBJ2-2
CDR3: CATSRSGFGELFF

V: TRBV27
size: -
D: -
J: TRBJ2-2
CDR3: CASSLRTSNTGELFF